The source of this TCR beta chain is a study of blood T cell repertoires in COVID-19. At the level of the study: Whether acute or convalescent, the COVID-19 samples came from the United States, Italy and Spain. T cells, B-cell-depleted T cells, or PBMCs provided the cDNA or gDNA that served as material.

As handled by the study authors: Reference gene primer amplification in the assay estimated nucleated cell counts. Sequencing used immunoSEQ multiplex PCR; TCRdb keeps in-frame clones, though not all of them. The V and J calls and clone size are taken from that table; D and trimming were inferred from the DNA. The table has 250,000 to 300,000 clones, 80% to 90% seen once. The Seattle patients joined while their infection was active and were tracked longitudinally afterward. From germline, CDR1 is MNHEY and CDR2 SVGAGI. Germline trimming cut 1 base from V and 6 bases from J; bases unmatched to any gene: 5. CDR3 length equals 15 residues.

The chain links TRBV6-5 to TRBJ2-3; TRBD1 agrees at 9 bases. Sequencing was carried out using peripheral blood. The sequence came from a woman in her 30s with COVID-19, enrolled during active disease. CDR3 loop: CASSYWGQGDDTQYF. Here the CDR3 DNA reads TGTGCCAGCAGTTACTGGGGACAGGGTGATGATACGCAGTATTTT.